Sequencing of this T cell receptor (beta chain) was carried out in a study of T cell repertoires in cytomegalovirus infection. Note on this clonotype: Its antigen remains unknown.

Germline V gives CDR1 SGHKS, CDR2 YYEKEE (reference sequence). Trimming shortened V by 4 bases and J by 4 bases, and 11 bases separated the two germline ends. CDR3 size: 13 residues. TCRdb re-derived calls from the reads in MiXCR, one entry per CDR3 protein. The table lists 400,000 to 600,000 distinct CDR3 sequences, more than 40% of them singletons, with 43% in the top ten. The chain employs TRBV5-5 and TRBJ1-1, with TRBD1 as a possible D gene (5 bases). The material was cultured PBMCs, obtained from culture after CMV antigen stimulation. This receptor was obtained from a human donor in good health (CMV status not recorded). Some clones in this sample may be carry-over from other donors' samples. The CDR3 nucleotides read TGTGCCAGCAGCCCCAGGGTCGGCACTGAAGCTTTCTTT. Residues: CASSPRVGTEAFF.